A single sample gave rise to the 8 T cell receptor beta chains below, sequenced in a study of T cell repertoires in cytomegalovirus infection. TCRdb re-derived calls from the reads in MiXCR, one entry per CDR3 protein. This sample has about 83,000 distinct CDR3 sequences, with 45% to 50% found just once. No cognate antigen is known for these TCRs. The material was CD8+ T cells from cultured PBMCs, obtained from culture after CMV antigen stimulation. These receptors were collected from a human donor in good health (CMV status not recorded). Some clones in this sample may be carry-over from other donors' samples.

The V gene is TRBV28, the J gene TRBJ2-3, with 11 bases fitting TRBD2. Germline trimming cut 6 bases from V and 3 bases from J; bases unmatched to any gene: 11. The CDR3 loop spans 17 amino acids. Per the germline V gene, CDR1 is MDHEN and CDR2 is SYDVKM. The CDR3 bases are TGTGCCAGCAGCAAACAGAACCCTAGCGGGAGGACAGATACGCAGTATTTT. This encodes CASSKQNPSGRTDTQYF.

This clonotype was picked up a small number of times. This chain uses TRBV7-6 with TRBJ2-1, with D hard to call. V was pared by 5 bases and J by 0 bases, with 14 bases between. CDR3 size: 16 residues. The germline CDR1 and CDR2 sequences are SGHVS and FNYEAQ. The CDR3, as DNA: TGTGCCAGCAGCCGCTACGTGAAGAGCTCCTACAATGAGCAGTTCTTC. Translation gives CASSRYVKSSYNEQFF. Filled out from reference TRBV7-6 and TRBJ2-1, the complete variable domain reads GAGVSQSPRYKVTKRGQDVALRCDPISGHVSLYWYRQALGQGPEFLTYFNYEAQQDKSGLPNDRFSAERPEGSISTLTIQRTEQRDSAMYRCASSRYVKSSYNEQFFGPGTRLTVL.

The chain joins TRBV7-6 to TRBJ2-1; D gene unclear. Trimming took 5 bases from V and 6 from J, leaving 11 bases between them. CDR3 length: 13 residues. CDR1 is SGHVS and CDR2 is FNYEAQ in the germline V gene. CDR3 region: CASSMTFINEQFF. CDR3 nucleotide sequence: TGTGCCAGCAGCATGACATTTATCAATGAGCAGTTCTTC. Full variable domain (rest looked up from reference TRBV7-6 and TRBJ2-1): GAGVSQSPRYKVTKRGQDVALRCDPISGHVSLYWYRQALGQGPEFLTYFNYEAQQDKSGLPNDRFSAERPEGSISTLTIQRTEQRDSAMYRCASSMTFINEQFFGPGTRLTVL.

The rearrangement uses TRBV2 and TRBJ2-3, with D possibly TRBD2 on 5 matching bases. Trimming removed 8 bases at V and 2 bases at J, with 11 bases between. Germline V CDR1 and CDR2: SNHLY, FYNNEI. This CDR3 is built from 13 residues. CDR3 in DNA: TGTGCCAGCGAGGGTTTCTCCACAGATACGCAGTATTTT. Encoded protein: CASEGFSTDTQYF.

The chain combines TRBV4-1 with TRBJ2-3; 10 nucleotides align to TRBD2. CDR3 length: 17 amino acids. The junction had 8 bases not matched to a gene; V was cut back by 3 bases and J by 2 bases. Germline CDR1 MGHRA, CDR2 YSYEKL. The CDR3 here is CASSHSLAGAPTDTQYF. Written as DNA, the CDR3 is TGCGCCAGCAGCCACAGTCTAGCGGGGGCCCCCACAGATACGCAGTATTTT.

The sample holds a few counts of this clonotype. V gene TRBV4-1 combines with J gene TRBJ2-7; D call uncertain. This CDR3 has 13 residues. Trimming stripped 3 bases from V and 5 bases from J, with 11 bases between. CDR1 is MGHRA, CDR2 YSYEKL, per germline. Here the CDR3 DNA reads TGCGCCAGCAGCCATATGACCTTGGACGAGCAGTACTTC. Its protein product is CASSHMTLDEQYF.

This clonotype has a handful of counts. The V gene is TRBV7-2, the J gene TRBJ2-3; D might be TRBD1 or TRBD2, each matching 5 bases. The germline V gene encodes CDR1 SGHTA and CDR2 FQGNSA. V lost 0 bases and J 1 base, leaving 5 bases between the germline ends. There are 14 residues in the CDR3. As DNA, the CDR3 is TGTGCCAGCAGCTTAGCGGGGGGCACAGATACGCAGTATTTT. Amino acids: CASSLAGGTDTQYF.

This sequence joins TRBV20-1 and TRBJ1-2, with 8 bases that match TRBD1. The CDR3 contains 12 residues. Unmatched junction bases numbered 7, after V lost 6 bases and J lost 7 bases. Germline V gene lookup returns CDR1 DFQATT and CDR2 SNEGSKA (reference sequence). This CDR3 reads CSARQGPGGYTF. The DNA for the CDR3 is TGCAGTGCCAGACAGGGGCCTGGTGGCTACACCTTC.